This T cell receptor beta chain is from a study of blood T cell repertoires in COVID-19. About the study: Donors in the United States, Italy and Spain gave samples during acute or convalescent COVID-19.

Between the trimmed V and J ends, which lost 3 bases and 6 bases, there was a span of 8 bases. The CDR3 runs 13 residues. Germline CDR1 is SGHNT and CDR2 is YENEEA. The data were produced by immunoSEQ multiplex PCR, yet TCRdb's version contains in-frame clones alone and is incomplete. Among about 200,000 clones, approximately 80% were seen once, and the ten largest hold about 11%. Among Cohort 3 donors, those recovered had two negative PCRs, clearance, or symptom resolution. This clone showed up just a few times. The sequence came from a man aged 40-50 years who had recovered from COVID-19. This chain links TRBV11-3 with TRBJ2-2; a weak D match, TRBD1 (5 bases). The sequenced material came from PBMCs or T cells enriched from blood (not recorded which). The CDR3 sequence: CASSFRDPGELFF. CDR3 bases: TGTGCCAGCAGCTTCAGGGATCCCGGGGAGCTGTTTTTT.